This T cell receptor (beta chain) was sequenced for a study of shared clonotypes between healthy human individuals. The CDR3 sequence is 19 residues long. Germline V gives CDR1 SGHRS, CDR2 YFSETQ. With 4 bases clipped from V and 6 bases from J, the junction kept 16 bases outside the gene matches. Assay used: immunoSEQ multiplex PCR; TCRdb lists only in-frame clones, some missing. The sample has 950,000 to 1,100,000 clones; about 76% are singletons. This receptor was identified in a young man in good health. Sequencing was done on a sample of memory CD4+ T cells sorted from blood. This sample's subset: CD45RA-negative fraction. The genes are TRBV5-1 and TRBJ2-3; TRBD2 aligns across 14 bases. DNA for the CDR3: TGCGCCAGCAGCCTGGGACTAGCGGGAGTTCTTCCTCGGGGCGATACGCAGTATTTT. Its protein product is CASSLGLAGVLPRGDTQYF.